The 10 T cell receptor beta chains given below trace back to one sample, sequenced in a study of tumor-infiltrating lymphocytes in primary liver carcinoma. Total RNA amounting to 500 ng was the source from which TCR beta cDNA was made with a constant-region primer. Slightly modified ARM-PCR served as the procedure for the TCR beta libraries. These libraries came from three rounds of nested multiplex PCR. For 10 cycles apiece, the opening two PCR rounds ran with TRBV1-TRBV30 forward primers and a C-beta reverse primer. In TCRdb, the multiplex PCR reads were re-called with MiXCR into one record per CDR3 protein. The sample lists more than 150,000 distinct CDR3 sequences, roughly 60% seen once, with under 75% in the top ten. Alongside blood RNA obtained from unsorted whole blood, germline DNA was also extracted. Material for sequencing was peripheral blood. The origin of the receptors is a man aged 40-49 years with primary liver carcinoma and hepatitis B virus infection.

This clonotype was picked up many times. This chain links TRBV29-1 with TRBJ2-1; D gene unclear. The CDR3 loop spans 11 amino acids. Trimming stripped 7 bases from V and 3 bases from J, with 7 bases between. Germline V gene data show CDR1 as SQVTM and CDR2 as ANQGSEA. This chain's CDR3 is CSADGYNEQFF. The DNA for the CDR3 is TGCAGCGCGGACGGCTACAATGAGCAGTTCTTC.

V and J are TRBV5-4 and TRBJ2-5, with D tentatively TRBD2 (6 bases). Trimming left V 6 bases short and J 4 bases short, with 13 bases between. CDR3 size: 13 residues. The germline V gene has CDR1 SGHNT and CDR2 YYREEE (reference sequence). The CDR3 sequence: CASTTGERETQYF. The CDR3, as DNA: TGTGCCAGCACTACGGGGGAACGAGAGACCCAGTACTTC.

This chain uses TRBV20-1 with TRBJ1-5; D is possibly TRBD1 (6 bases). The CDR3 has 15 residues. The V gene lost 6 bases and the J gene lost 1 base, with 16 bases spanning the gap. Germline values: CDR1 DFQATT, CDR2 SNEGSKA (reference sequence). Written as DNA, the CDR3 is TGCAGTGCGGGCGTGGCGGGGGCGAGCAATCAGCCCCAGCATTTT. Amino acids: CSAGVAGASNQPQHF.

Comments on this clonotype: This likely comes from a read error, as the CDR3 has no conserved phenylalanine or tryptophan at its end. The V and J genes are TRBV29-1 and TRBJ2-5; the D gene is possibly TRBD1 (5 bases). V dropped 8 bases and J dropped 5 bases, with 15 bases sitting between them. CDR1 and CDR2 (germline): SQVTM, ANQGSEA. There are 12 residues in the CDR3. The CDR3 coding sequence is TGCAGCTTTCGACTGGACACCGAGACCCAGTACTTA. The encoded protein is CSFRLDTETQYL.

The chain employs TRBV28 and TRBJ1-4; TRBD1 might be the D (5 bases). The CDR3 totals 13 residues. Trimming shortened V by 3 bases and J by 10 bases, and 12 bases separated the two germline ends. Looked up from germline, CDR1 is MDHEN and CDR2 is SYDVKM. The CDR3 spells CASSFHDQGKLFF. CDR3 in DNA: TGTGCCAGCAGTTTCCACGACCAGGGAAAACTGTTTTTT.

The chain carries TRBV6-5 and TRBJ2-5; 9 positions match TRBD2. J was trimmed by 2 bases and V by 3 bases; bases with no gene match: 7. The CDR3 has 16 residues. Per germline, CDR1 MNHEY and CDR2 SVGAGI. CDR3 coding DNA: TGTGCCAGCAGTTATGGAGGGACTAGCCGACAAGAGACCCAGTACTTC. The encoded protein is CASSYGGTSRQETQYF.

This clonotype has at least ten counts. The chain couples TRBV5-1 to TRBJ1-1; D not resolved. Germline assignment: CDR1 SGHRS and CDR2 YFSETQ. Trimming pared 1 base from V and 1 base from J, leaving 5 bases between. This CDR3 is built from 13 residues. In DNA, the CDR3 is TGCGCCAGCAGCTTGCAGGCGAACACTGAAGCTTTCTTT. Translation gives CASSLQANTEAFF. The full variable domain, in which reference TRBV5-1 and TRBJ1-1 provide the parts outside the CDR3, is KAGVTQTPRYLIKTRGQQVTLSCSPISGHRSVSWYQQTPGQGLQFLFEYFSETQRNKGNFPGRFSGRQFSNSRSEMNVSTLELGDSALYLCASSLQANTEAFFGQGTRLTVV.

This clonotype was found once. The chain recombines TRBV28 with TRBJ1-2, with no clear D. From germline, CDR1 is MDHEN and CDR2 SYDVKM. The CDR3 runs to 18 residues. V was pared by 4 bases and J by 4 bases, with 25 bases between. CDR3 in DNA: TGTGCCAGCAGTTCGACGACGGATGTGTTAGGGTCCTCCTATGGCTACACCTTC. Its translation: CASSSTTDVLGSSYGYTF.

As concerns this clonotype: This may be a read error: a much more frequent sequence differs by one nucleotide. The chain carries TRBV11-2 and TRBJ2-7, with no clear D. Germline values: CDR1 SGHAT, CDR2 FQNNGV. This CDR3 has 15 residues. The CDR3 loop is CASSLARQESYGQYF. The DNA for the CDR3 is TGTGCCAGCAGCTTAGCGCGGCAGGAATCCTACGGGCAGTACTTC.

This clonotype showed up just a few times. The chain uses TRBV29-1 and TRBJ2-4, with 13 nucleotides matching TRBD2. With V trimmed by 7 bases and J by 2 bases, 11 bases remained unmatched. CDR1 SQVTM and CDR2 ANQGSEA come from the germline V gene. This CDR3 region has 17 residues. The CDR3 protein is CSALLAGGPATKNIQYF. CDR3 DNA sequence: TGCAGCGCTCTACTAGCGGGAGGGCCGGCAACCAAAAACATTCAGTACTTC.